Presented here are 9 T cell receptor beta chains from one specimen sequenced in a study of early T cells in non-severe SARS-CoV-2 infection. A single record per CDR3 protein comes from TCRdb applying MiXCR to the 5' RACE reads. This sample yields 88,000 or so distinct CDR3 sequences, of which 14% to 15% are seen a single time; less than 7% belongs to the top ten. Source material: whole blood. The receptors here all came from an adult who was a healthcare worker with PCR-confirmed SARS-CoV-2 infection or an uninfected control (not recorded which).

The V and J genes are TRBV21-1 and TRBJ2-3; TRBD1, the table's D call, was not compared with the DNA. TRBV21-1 is labeled a pseudogene. The CDR3 runs 16 residues. The CDR3 bases are TGTGCCAGCCGGCCCCCCAGGACAGGGCCTACAGATACGCAGTATTTT. Its translation: CASRPPRTGPTDTQYF.

The rearrangement uses TRBV28 and TRBJ2-7; maybe TRBD1 (6 bases). Germline CDR1 is MDHEN and CDR2 is SYDVKM. Trimming stripped 5 bases from V and 5 bases from J, with 13 bases between. CDR3 length: 13 residues. The CDR3 region is CASSIGGRDEQYF. The CDR3 DNA follows: TGTGCCAGCAGTATAGGGGGTAGGGACGAGCAGTACTTC. Supplemented by reference TRBV28 and TRBJ2-7, the full variable domain reads DVKVTQSSRYLVKRTGEKVFLECVQDMDHENMFWYRQDPGLGLRLIYFSYDVKMKEKGDIPEGYSVSREKKERFSLILESASTNQTSMYLCASSIGGRDEQYFGPGTRLTVT.

The rearrangement uses TRBV10-3 and TRBJ2-7; 8 nucleotides agree with TRBD1. The V gene end was trimmed by 8 bases and the J gene end by 3 bases; junction bases not matched to a gene: 12. The length of the CDR3 is 15 residues. Germline loops: CDR1 ENHRY, CDR2 SYGVKD. CDR3 DNA: TGTGCCATCTCAGGGGGCCCAGGGGTCAACTACGAGCAGTACTTC. As protein: CAISGGPGVNYEQYF.

This clonotype was detected ten times or more. The chain combines TRBV6-2 or TRBV6-3 with TRBJ2-1, with D unclear. Germline V CDR1 and CDR2: MNHEY, SVGEGT. Trimming left V 8 bases short and J 0 bases short, with 11 bases between. The CDR3 runs to 14 residues. In DNA form, the CDR3 reads TGTGCCAGCCGTGACATGAGCTCCTACAATGAGCAGTTCTTC. Protein product: CASRDMSSYNEQFF.

The chain carries TRBV11-2 and TRBJ2-1; TRBD2 matches 8 bases. V shed 0 bases, J shed 11 bases, and the junction held 12 bases outside the gene matches. The CDR3 is 16 residues long. Germline V CDR1 and CDR2: SGHAT, FQNNGV. The CDR3 region has the DNA TGTGCCAGCAGCTTAGAACGGGGCTTAAGCGGGAGCAAGCAGTTCTTC. Protein product: CASSLERGLSGSKQFF.

The J gene is TRBJ1-1, the V gene TRBV5-1, with D tentatively TRBD1 (5 bases). The germline V gene encodes CDR1 SGHRS and CDR2 YFSETQ. The CDR3 length is 17 residues. V was shortened by 4 bases and J by 6 bases, with 25 bases between the two germline ends. The CDR3 region is CASSLAGTGGIHSEAFF. DNA for the CDR3: TGCGCCAGCAGCCTGGCGGGGACCGGGGGAATACACTCTGAAGCTTTCTTT.

The chain employs TRBV20-1 and TRBJ2-7; 7 nucleotides line up with TRBD2. Germline lookup yields CDR1 DFQATT and CDR2 SNEGSKA (reference sequence). This CDR3 region has 12 residues. Trimming cost V 6 bases and J 3 bases; bases outside gene matches: 5. In DNA form, the CDR3 reads TGCAGTGCCCATAGGACTAGCTACGAGCAGTACTTC. Translation: CSAHRTSYEQYF.

The chain uses TRBV20-1 and TRBJ2-1; D remains unclear. The CDR3 runs 12 residues. Germline V gene data show CDR1 as DFQATT and CDR2 as SNEGSKA (reference sequence). V shed 6 bases and J shed 1 base, with 7 bases lying between them. The CDR3 sequence is CSAARSYNEQFF. CDR3 sequence (DNA): TGCAGTGCCGCTAGGTCCTACAATGAGCAGTTCTTC.

This chain uses TRBV9 with TRBJ2-5, with D possibly called TRBD1 or TRBD2 (5 bases each). V was clipped by 2 bases and J by 4 bases, with 18 bases between them. CDR1 is SGDLS, CDR2 YYNGEE, per germline. The CDR3 sequence is 16 residues long. CDR3 loop: CASSVGPSIPPETQYF. DNA for the CDR3: TGTGCCAGCAGCGTGGGACCTAGCATTCCGCCAGAGACCCAGTACTTC.